The T cell receptor beta chain described here comes from a study of CD8+ T cells in alopecia areata (dated by TCRdb to 2016 to 2019). The study in broad terms: The study used high-throughput TCRbeta sequencing to examine T cell clonal expansion in alopecia areata, in both the C3H/HeJ mouse model and human patients. RNA came from the PAXgene miRNA kit for fixed scalp, the miRNeasy kit for PBMCs, and the RNeasy kit for mouse skin. immunoSEQ multiplex PCR using 35 Vbeta forward primers and 13 Jbeta reverse primers was used to amplify TCRbeta CDR3 regions. Scalp clonality was compared across normal scalp (n=4), patchy alopecia areata scalp (n=8), and alopecia totalis/universalis scalp (n=8). Scalp tissue and sorted CD4+ and CD8+ peripheral blood T cells from patchy and totalis/universalis alopecia areata patients and from healthy controls were covered by human TCRbeta sequencing.

Note on this clone: No cognate antigen has been identified for it. Qualities for individual bases were not recorded, and no much larger clone is one base off.

Deletion took 7 bases off V and 6 bases off J, with a span of 9 bases between the germline ends. The CDR3 covers 11 residues, taking in both the cysteine and the phenylalanine. Only the CDR3 DNA is retained, 33 bases long and in frame from the first base. Taken from the germline V gene (reference sequence), the CDR1 and CDR2 loops are SEHNR and FQNEAQ. Libraries were made using the immunoSEQ multiplex PCR assay. For TCR sequencing, RNA was extracted from every sample and reverse transcribed into cDNA to serve as template. SuperScript III was used for first-strand cDNA synthesis, primed with a 2:1 mix of oligo-dT and random hexamers. A synthetic immune receptor repertoire was used to measure amplification bias, and any remaining bias was corrected computationally. The authors' pipeline ran thus. Raw reads were preprocessed to remove errors, and CDR3 was defined according to IMGT conventions as the region from the conserved cysteine to phenylalanine. Clonality was calculated as 1 minus Shannon entropy normalized by log2 of the number of productive unique TCRs. CD4 or CD8 identity of scalp clones was inferred by cross-referencing scalp TCRbeta sequences with sorted blood CD4 and CD8 repertoires. Drawn from immuneACCESS, this table holds only the in-frame rearrangements with V and J called that TCRdb kept. Clones are partly lost; checked studies trace under half to an unresolved V gene and leave the rest unexplained. That table supplies the V and J calls and clone size; D and trimming were determined from the DNA. Counted in this sample were 200,000 or so clones; roughly 50% of them appeared once. The biggest ten clones account for 4% to 6% of the sample.

The research as a whole found: Scalp TCR repertoire analysis is complicated because resident alphabeta T cells in normal human skin are also sequenced, whereas mouse skin is dominated by gammadelta T cells. Compared with normal scalp, lesional scalp, particularly in alopecia totalis/universalis, had higher clonality and more expanded CD8+ clones, which suggests antigenic drive. Compared with mice, TCR sequences shared between patients were less clear, possibly partly because of HLA diversity across the patient population.

PBMCs were isolated by density centrifugation and stained for CD3, CD4 and CD8, and CD4+ and CD8+ T cells were sorted on a FACSAria. Unaffected controls provided scalp biopsies and blood samples. This receptor chain uses TRBV7-9 and TRBJ1-2, with the D gene too uncertain to name. This TCR was recovered from a human donor in good health. The sample was CD8+ T cells sorted from blood. The CDR3 sequence is CASKVSDGYTF. The nucleotide sequence is TGTGCCAGCAAGGTCTCCGATGGCTACACCTTC. The reference TRBV7-9 and TRBJ1-2 proteins fill in what lies around the CDR3, so the full variable domain reads DTGVSQNPRHKITKRGQNVTFRCDPISEHNRLYWYRQTLGQGPEFLTYFQNEAQLEKSRLLSDRFSAERPKGSFSTLEIQRTEQGDSAMYLCASKVSDGYTFGSGTRLTVV.